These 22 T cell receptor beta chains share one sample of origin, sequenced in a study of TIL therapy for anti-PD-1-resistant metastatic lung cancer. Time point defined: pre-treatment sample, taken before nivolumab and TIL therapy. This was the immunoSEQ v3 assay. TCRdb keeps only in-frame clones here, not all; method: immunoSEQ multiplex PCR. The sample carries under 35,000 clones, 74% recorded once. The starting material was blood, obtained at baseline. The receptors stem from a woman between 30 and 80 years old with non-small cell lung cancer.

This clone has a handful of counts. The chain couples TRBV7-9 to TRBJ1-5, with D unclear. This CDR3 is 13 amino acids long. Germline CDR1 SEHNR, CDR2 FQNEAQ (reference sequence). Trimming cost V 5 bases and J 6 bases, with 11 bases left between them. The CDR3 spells CASSPDGVQPQHF. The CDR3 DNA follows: TGTGCCAGCAGCCCAGACGGGGTTCAGCCCCAGCATTTT.

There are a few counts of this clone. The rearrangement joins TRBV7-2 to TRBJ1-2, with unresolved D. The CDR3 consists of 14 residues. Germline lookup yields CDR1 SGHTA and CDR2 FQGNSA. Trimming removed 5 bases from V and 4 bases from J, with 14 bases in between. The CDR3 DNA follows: TGTGCCAGCAGCCCCGCATCAGAGTTCTATGGCTACACCTTC. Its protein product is CASSPASEFYGYTF. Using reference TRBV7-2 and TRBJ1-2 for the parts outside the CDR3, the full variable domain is GAGVSQSPSNKVTEKGKDVELRCDPISGHTALYWYRQSLGQGLEFLIYFQGNSAPDKSGLPSDRFSAERTGGSVSTLTIQRTQQEDSAVYLCASSPASEFYGYTFGSGTRLTVV.

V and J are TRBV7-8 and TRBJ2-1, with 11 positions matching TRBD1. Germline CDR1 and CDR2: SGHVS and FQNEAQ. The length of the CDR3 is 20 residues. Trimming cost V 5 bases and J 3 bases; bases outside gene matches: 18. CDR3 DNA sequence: TGTGCCAGCAGCAAACGGACAGGGGGCCAACTAGCGGCCTACTACAATGAGCAGTTCTTC. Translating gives CASSKRTGGQLAAYYNEQFF.

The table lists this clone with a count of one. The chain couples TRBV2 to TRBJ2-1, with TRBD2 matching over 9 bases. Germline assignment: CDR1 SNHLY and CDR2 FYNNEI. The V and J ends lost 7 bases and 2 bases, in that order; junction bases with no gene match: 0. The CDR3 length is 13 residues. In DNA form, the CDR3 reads TGTGCCAGCACTAGCGGGGCCTACAATGAGCAGTTCTTC. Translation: CASTSGAYNEQFF.

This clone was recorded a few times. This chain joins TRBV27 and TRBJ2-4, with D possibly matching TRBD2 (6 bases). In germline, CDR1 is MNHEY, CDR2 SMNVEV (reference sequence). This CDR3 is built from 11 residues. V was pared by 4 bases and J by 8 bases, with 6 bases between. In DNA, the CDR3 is TGTGCCAGCAGTTGGGGGGACATTCAGTACTTC. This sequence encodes CASSWGDIQYF.

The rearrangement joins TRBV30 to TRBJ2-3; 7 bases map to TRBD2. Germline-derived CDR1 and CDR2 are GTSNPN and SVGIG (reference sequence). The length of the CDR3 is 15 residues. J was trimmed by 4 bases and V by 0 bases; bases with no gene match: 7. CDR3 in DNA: TGTGCCTGGAGTGTATTGCGGGGAGGGGCAGATACGCAGTATTTT. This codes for CAWSVLRGGADTQYF.

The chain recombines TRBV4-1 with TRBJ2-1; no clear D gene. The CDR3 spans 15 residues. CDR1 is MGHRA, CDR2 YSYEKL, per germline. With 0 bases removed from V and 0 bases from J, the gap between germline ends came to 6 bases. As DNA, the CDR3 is TGCGCCAGCAGCCAAGATCACCTCTCCTACAATGAGCAGTTCTTC. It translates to CASSQDHLSYNEQFF.

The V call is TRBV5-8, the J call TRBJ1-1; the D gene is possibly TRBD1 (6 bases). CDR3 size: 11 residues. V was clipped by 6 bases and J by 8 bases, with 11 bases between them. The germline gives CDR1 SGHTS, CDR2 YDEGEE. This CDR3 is CASNRAREAFF. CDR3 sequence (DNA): TGTGCCAGCAACAGGGCGAGGGAAGCTTTCTTT.

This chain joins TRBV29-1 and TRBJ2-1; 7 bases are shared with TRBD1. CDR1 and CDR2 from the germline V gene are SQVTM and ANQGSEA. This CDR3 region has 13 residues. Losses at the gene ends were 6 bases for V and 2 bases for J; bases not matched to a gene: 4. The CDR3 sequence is CSVGTATYNEQFF. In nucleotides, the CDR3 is TGCAGCGTCGGGACAGCCACCTACAATGAGCAGTTCTTC.

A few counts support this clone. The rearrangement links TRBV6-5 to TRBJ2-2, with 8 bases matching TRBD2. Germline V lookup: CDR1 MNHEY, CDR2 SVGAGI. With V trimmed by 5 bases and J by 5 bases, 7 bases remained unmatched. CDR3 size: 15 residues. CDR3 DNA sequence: TGTGCCAGCAGTAACACCGGGACTAGAACCGGGGAGCTGTTTTTT. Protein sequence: CASSNTGTRTGELFF.

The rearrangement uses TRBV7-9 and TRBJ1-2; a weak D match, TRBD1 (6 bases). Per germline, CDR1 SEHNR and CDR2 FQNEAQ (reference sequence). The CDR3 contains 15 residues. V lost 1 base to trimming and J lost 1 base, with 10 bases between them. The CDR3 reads CASSLGGQGNYGYTF. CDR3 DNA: TGTGCCAGCAGCTTAGGGGGGCAGGGTAACTATGGCTACACCTTC.

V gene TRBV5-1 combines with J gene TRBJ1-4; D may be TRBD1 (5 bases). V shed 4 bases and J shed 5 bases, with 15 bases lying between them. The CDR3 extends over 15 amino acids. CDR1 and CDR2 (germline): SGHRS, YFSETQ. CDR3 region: CASSESGTVNEKLFF. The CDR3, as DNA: TGCGCCAGCAGCGAATCCGGGACGGTGAATGAAAAACTGTTTTTT.

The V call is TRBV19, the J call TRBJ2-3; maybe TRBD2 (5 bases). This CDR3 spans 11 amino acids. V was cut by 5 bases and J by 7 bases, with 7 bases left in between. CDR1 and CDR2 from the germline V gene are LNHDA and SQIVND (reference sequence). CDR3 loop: CASSWEYTQYF. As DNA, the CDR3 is TGTGCCAGTAGTTGGGAGTATACGCAGTATTTT.

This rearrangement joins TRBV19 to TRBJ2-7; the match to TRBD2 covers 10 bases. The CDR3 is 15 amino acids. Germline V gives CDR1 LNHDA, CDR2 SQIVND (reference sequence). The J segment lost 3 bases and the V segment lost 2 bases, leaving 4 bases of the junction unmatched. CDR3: CASSILAGESYEQYF. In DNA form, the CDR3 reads TGTGCCAGTAGTATACTAGCGGGGGAAAGCTACGAGCAGTACTTC.

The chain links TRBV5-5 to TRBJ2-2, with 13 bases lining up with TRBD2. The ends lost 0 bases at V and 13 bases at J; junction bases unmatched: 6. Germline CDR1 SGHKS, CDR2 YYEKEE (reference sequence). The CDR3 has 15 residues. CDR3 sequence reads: CASSLETSGRFGLFF. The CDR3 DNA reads TGTGCCAGCAGCTTGGAGACTAGCGGGAGGTTCGGGCTGTTTTTT. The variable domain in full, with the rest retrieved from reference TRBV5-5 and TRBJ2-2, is DAGVTQSPTHLIKTRGQQVTLRCSPISGHKSVSWYQQVLGQGPQFIFQYYEKEERGRGNFPDRFSARQFPNYSSELNVNALLLGDSALYLCASSLETSGRFGLFFGEGSRLTVL.

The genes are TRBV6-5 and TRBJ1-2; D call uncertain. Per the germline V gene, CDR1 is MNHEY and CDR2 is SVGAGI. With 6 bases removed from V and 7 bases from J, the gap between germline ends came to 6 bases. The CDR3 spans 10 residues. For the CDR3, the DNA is TGTGCCAGCAGGACTTTTGGCTACACCTTC. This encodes CASRTFGYTF.

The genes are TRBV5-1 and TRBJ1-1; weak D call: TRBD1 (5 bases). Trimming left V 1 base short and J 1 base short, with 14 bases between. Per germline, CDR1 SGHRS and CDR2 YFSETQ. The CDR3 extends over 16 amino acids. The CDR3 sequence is CASSLQGTVQNTEAFF. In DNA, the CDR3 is TGCGCCAGCAGCTTGCAAGGGACGGTACAGAACACTGAAGCTTTCTTT.

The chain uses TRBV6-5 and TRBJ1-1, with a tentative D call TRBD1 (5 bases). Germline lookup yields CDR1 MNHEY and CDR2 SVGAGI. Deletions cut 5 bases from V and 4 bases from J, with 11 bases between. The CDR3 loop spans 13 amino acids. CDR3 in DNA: TGTGCCAGCAGTCTGAGGGGATCCACTGAAGCTTTCTTT. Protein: CASSLRGSTEAFF.

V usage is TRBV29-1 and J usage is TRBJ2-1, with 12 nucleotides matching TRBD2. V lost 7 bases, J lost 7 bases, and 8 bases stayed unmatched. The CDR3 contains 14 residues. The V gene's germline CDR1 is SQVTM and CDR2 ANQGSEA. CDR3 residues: CSGRLAGEGNEQFF. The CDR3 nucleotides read TGCAGCGGTCGACTAGCGGGAGAGGGAAATGAGCAGTTCTTC.

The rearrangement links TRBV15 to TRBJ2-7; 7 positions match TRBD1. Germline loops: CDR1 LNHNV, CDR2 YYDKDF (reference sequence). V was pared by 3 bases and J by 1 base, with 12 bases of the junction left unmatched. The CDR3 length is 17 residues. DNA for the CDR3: TGTGCCACCAGCAGCGGTGAGACAGGGTTAAGGTCCTACGAGCAGTACTTC. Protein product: CATSSGETGLRSYEQYF.

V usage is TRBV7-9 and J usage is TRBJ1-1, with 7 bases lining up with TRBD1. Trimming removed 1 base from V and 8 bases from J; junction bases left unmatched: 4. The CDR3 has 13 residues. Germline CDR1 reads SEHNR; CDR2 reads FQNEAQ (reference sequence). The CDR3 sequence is CASSLVQQGEAFF. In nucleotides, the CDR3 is TGTGCCAGCAGCTTAGTTCAACAGGGGGAAGCTTTCTTT.

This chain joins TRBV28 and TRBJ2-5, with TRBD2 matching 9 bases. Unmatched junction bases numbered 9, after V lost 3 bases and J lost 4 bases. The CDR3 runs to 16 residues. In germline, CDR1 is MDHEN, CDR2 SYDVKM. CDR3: CASSLGGLASLETQYF. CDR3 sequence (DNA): TGTGCCAGCAGTTTGGGGGGACTAGCCTCACTAGAGACCCAGTACTTC.